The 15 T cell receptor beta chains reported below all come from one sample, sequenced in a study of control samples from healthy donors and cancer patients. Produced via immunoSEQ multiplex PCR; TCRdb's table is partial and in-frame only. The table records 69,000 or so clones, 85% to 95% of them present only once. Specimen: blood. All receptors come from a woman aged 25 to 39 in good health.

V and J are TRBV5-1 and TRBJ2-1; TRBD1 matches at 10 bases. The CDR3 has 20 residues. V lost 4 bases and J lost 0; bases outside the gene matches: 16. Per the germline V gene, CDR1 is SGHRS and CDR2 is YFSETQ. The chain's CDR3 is CASSPAVGQGVGVSYNEQFF. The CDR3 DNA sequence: TGCGCCAGCAGCCCGGCCGTAGGACAGGGGGTCGGGGTCTCCTACAATGAGCAGTTCTTC.

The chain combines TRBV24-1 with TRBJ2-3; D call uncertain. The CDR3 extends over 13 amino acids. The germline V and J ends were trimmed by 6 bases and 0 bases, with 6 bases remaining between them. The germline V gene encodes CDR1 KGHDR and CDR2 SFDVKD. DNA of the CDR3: TGTGCCACCAGTTCCGGGAGCACAGATACGCAGTATTTT. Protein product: CATSSGSTDTQYF.

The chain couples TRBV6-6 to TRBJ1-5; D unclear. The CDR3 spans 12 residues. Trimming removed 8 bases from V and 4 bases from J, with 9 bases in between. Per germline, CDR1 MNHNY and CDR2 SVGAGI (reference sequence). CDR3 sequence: CASGSINQPQHF. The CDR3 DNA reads TGTGCCAGCGGGAGCATAAATCAGCCCCAGCATTTT.

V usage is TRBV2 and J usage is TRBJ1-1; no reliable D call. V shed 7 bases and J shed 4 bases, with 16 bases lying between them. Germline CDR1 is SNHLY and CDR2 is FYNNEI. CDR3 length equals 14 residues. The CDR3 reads CASIYGLLGTEAFF. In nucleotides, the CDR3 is TGTGCCAGCATCTATGGTCTTCTAGGCACTGAAGCTTTCTTT.

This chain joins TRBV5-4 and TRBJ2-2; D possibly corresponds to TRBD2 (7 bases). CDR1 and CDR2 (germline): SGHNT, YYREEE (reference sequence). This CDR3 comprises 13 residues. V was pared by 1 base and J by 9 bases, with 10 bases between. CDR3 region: CASSLRGARELFF. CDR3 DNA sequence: TGTGCCAGCAGCTTGCGGGGGGCCCGGGAGCTGTTTTTT.

CDR3 DNA sequence: TGTGCCAGCAGTTTTAATGGGGGAAAAGGTGGCTACACCTTC. This sequence encodes CASSFNGGKGGYTF. V gene TRBV6-5 combines with J gene TRBJ1-2; perhaps TRBD1 as D (5 bases). Trimming cost V 4 bases and J 7 bases, with 16 bases left between them. Germline V lookup: CDR1 MNHEY, CDR2 SVGAGI. The CDR3 has 14 amino acids.

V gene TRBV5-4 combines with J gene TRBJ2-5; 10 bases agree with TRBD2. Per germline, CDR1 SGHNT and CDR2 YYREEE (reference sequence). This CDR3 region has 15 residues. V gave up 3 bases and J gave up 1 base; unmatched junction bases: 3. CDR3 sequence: CASSSAGGPQETQYF. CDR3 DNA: TGTGCCAGCAGCTCAGCGGGGGGGCCCCAAGAGACCCAGTACTTC.

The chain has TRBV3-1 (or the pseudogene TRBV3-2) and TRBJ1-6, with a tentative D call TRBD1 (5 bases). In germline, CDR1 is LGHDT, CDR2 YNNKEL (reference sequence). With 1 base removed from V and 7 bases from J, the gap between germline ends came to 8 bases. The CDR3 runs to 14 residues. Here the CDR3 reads CASSQAGINSPLHF. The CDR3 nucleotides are TGTGCCAGCAGCCAAGCAGGGATAAATTCACCCCTCCACTTT.

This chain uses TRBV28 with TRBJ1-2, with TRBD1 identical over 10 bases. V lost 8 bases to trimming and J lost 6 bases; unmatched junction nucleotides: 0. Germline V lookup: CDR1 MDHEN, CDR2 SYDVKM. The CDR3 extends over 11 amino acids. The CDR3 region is CASGTGDGYTF. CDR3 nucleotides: TGTGCCAGCGGGACAGGGGATGGCTACACCTTC.

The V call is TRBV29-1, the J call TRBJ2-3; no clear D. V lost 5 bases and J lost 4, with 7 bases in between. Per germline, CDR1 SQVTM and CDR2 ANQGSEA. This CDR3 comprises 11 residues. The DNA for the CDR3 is TGCAGCGTTTTCTTAGCAGATACGCAGTATTTT. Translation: CSVFLADTQYF.

The CDR3 nucleotides read TGTGCCACCAGTGATAGACAGGGGGGGATCTATGGCTACACCTTC. Its protein is CATSDRQGGIYGYTF. V is TRBV24-1 and J is TRBJ1-2; 9 bases agree with TRBD1. There are 15 residues in the CDR3. The V gene's germline CDR1 is KGHDR and CDR2 SFDVKD. After removal of 3 bases from V and 4 bases from J, the junction contained 5 bases not matched to a gene.

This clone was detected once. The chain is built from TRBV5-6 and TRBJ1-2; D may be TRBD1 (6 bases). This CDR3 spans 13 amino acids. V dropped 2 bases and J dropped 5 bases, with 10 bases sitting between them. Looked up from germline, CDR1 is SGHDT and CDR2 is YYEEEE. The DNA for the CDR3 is TGTGCCAGCAGCTTAGGACAGCTTTATGGCTACACCTTC. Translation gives CASSLGQLYGYTF. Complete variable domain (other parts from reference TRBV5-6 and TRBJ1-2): DAGVTQSPTHLIKTRGQQVTLRCSPKSGHDTVSWYQQALGQGPQFIFQYYEEEERQRGNFPDRFSGHQFPNYSSELNVNALLLGDSALYLCASSLGQLYGYTFGSGTRLTVV.

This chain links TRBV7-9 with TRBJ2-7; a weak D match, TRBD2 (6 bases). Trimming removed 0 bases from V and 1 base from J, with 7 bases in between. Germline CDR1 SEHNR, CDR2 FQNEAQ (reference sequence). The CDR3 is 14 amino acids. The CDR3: CASSLAGLSYEQYF. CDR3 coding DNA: TGTGCCAGCAGCTTAGCGGGACTTTCCTACGAGCAGTACTTC.

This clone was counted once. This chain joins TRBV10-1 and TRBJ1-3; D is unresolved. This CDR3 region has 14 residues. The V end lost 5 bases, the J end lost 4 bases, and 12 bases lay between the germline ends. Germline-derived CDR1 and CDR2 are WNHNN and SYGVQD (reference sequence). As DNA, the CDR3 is TGCGCCAGCAGTAAGGACGGAAGGGGAAACACCATATATTTT. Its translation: CASSKDGRGNTIYF.

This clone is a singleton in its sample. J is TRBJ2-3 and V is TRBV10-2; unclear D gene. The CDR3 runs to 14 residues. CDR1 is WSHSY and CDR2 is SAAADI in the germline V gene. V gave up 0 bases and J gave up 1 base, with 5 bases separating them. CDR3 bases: TGCGCCAGCAGTGAGTCCCTGGGCACAGATACGCAGTATTTT. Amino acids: CASSESLGTDTQYF.